Sequencing of this T cell receptor beta chain was carried out in a study of T-cell reconstitution after alpha-beta-depleted transplantation in children. The study, taken as a whole, reports: T-cell counts and diversity at one year following transplant were attributed mainly to newly produced T cells. The study traced high day-60 TCRbeta diversity in some patients to surviving recipient T cells and thymic progenitors. Reported findings indicate that, about two months after transplant, alpha-beta T cells came from several hundred expanded clones, which were derived from non-depleted graft cells.

Points on this clonotype: Its antigen is not known.

Preparation of the TCRbeta library involved a method that used unique molecular identifiers. TCRdb redid the calling of the PCR reads with MiXCR, one entry per CDR3 protein. This table holds 500,000 to 600,000 distinct CDR3 sequences, 25% to 30% found once. From germline, CDR1 is MNHEY and CDR2 SMNVEV (reference sequence). The CDR3 has 14 amino acids. V lost 8 bases and J 10 bases, leaving 21 bases between the germline ends. This chain links TRBV27 with TRBJ2-1; TRBD2 is a possible D gene (6 bases). The sequenced sample was PBMCs, obtained before TCRalphabeta/CD19-depleted stem cell transplant. The sequence was obtained from a boy younger than two with Wiskott-Aldrich syndrome, due to receive a stem cell transplant. The CDR3 loop reads CASLRLASRGEQFF. CDR3 in DNA: TGTGCCAGCTTGCGCCTAGCGTCTCGTGGGGAGCAGTTCTTC.